The subject of this entry is one T cell receptor (beta chain). The data derive from a study of preoperative IRX-2 immunotherapy in early breast cancer. This sample's treatment: preoperative locoregional IRX-2 cytokine immunotherapy. Patients received preoperative, locoregional IRX-2 cytokine immunotherapy in a phase Ib study. The V end was cut by 7 bases, the J end by 3 bases, with 12 bases between. Per germline, CDR1 MDHEN and CDR2 SYDVKM. This CDR3 is built from 13 residues. Sequencing used immunoSEQ multiplex PCR; TCRdb keeps in-frame clones, though not all of them. The sample holds about 98,000 clones, 86% seen once.

The clonotype originates from a human donor with breast cancer. The rearrangement uses TRBV28 and TRBJ1-2; the D gene is possibly TRBD1 (5 bases). Sequences were derived from tumor tissue, sampled after IRX-2 immunotherapy. The CDR3 here is CASKPSGHYGYTF. DNA for the CDR3: TGTGCCAGCAAACCCTCGGGACACTATGGCTACACCTTC.